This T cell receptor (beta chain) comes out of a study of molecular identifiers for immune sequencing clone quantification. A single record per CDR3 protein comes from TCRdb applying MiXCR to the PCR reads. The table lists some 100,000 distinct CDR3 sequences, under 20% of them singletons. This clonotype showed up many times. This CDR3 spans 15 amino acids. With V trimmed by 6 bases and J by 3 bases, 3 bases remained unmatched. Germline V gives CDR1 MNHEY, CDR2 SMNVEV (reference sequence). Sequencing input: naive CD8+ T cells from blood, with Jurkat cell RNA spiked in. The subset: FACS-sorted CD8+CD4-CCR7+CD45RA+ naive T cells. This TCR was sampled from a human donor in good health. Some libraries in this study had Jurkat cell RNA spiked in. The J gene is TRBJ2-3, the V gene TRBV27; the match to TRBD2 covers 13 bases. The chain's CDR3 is CASRLAGGRTDTQYF. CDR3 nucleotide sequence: TGTGCCAGCAGACTAGCGGGAGGGAGGACAGATACGCAGTATTTT.